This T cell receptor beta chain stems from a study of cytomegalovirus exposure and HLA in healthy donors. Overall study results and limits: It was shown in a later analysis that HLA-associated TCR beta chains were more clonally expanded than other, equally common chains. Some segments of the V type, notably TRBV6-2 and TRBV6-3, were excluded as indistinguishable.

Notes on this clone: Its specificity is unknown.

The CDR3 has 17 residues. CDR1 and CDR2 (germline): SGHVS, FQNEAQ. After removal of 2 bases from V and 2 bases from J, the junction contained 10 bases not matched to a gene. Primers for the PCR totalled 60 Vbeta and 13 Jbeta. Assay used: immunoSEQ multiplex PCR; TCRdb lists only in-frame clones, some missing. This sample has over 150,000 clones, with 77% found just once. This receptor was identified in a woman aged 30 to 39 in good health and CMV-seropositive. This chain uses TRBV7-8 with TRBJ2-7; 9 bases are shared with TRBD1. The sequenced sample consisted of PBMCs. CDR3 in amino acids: CASSLNWDRVLTYEQYF. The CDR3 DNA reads TGTGCCAGCAGCTTAAATTGGGACAGGGTCCTCACCTACGAGCAGTACTTC.